The 7 T cell receptor beta chains in this list originate from one sample, sequenced in a study of cytomegalovirus exposure and HLA in healthy donors. Assay used: immunoSEQ multiplex PCR; TCRdb lists only in-frame clones, some missing. The repertoire holds about 82,000 clones, 85% to 95% seen once, with approximately 0.67% in the top ten. The specimen sequenced was PBMCs. The receptors derive from a man between 18 and 35 years old in good health and CMV-seronegative.

This clone was seen just once. The chain links TRBV6-1 to TRBJ1-2; possibly TRBD1 for D (6 bases). The CDR3 spans 14 residues. Germline lookup yields CDR1 MNHNS and CDR2 SASEGT. V was clipped by 1 base and J by 4 bases, with 10 bases between them. CDR3 loop: CASSEGRTAYGYTF. The DNA for the CDR3 is TGTGCCAGCAGTGAAGGGCGGACAGCCTATGGCTACACCTTC.

V gene TRBV7-9 combines with J gene TRBJ1-5, with TRBD1 as a possible D gene (5 bases). V lost 5 bases and J 2 bases, leaving 16 bases between the germline ends. The CDR3 runs 16 residues. Germline V gene sequence: CDR1 SEHNR, CDR2 FQNEAQ (reference sequence). The CDR3 loop reads CASSHGAGEGNQPQHF. For the CDR3, the DNA is TGTGCCAGCAGCCACGGAGCGGGGGAGGGCAATCAGCCCCAGCATTTT.

This chain links TRBV5-4 with TRBJ1-2; 7 bases fit TRBD1. V shed 2 bases, J shed 8 bases, and the junction held 9 bases outside the gene matches. Germline V CDR1 and CDR2: SGHNT, YYREEE (reference sequence). CDR3 length equals 14 residues. CDR3 in amino acids: CASSFITGAGGYTF. The CDR3 DNA sequence: TGTGCCAGCAGCTTTATAACAGGGGCTGGGGGCTACACCTTC.

The chain joins TRBV29-1 to TRBJ1-2; no reliable D call. Germline values: CDR1 SQVTM, CDR2 ANQGSEA. The CDR3 covers 11 residues. The V end lost 6 bases, the J end lost 5 bases, and 10 bases lay between the germline ends. The CDR3 loop is CSVGVEYGYTF. CDR3 DNA: TGCAGCGTCGGGGTGGAGTATGGCTACACCTTC.

The chain is built from TRBV7-2 and TRBJ1-2; no clear D gene. The CDR3 is 14 amino acids. The V gene lost 2 bases and the J gene lost 2 bases, with 9 bases spanning the gap. The germline V gene encodes CDR1 SGHTA and CDR2 FQGNSA. This CDR3 reads CASSLSEENYGYTF. The CDR3 DNA sequence: TGTGCCAGCAGCTTATCAGAGGAGAACTATGGCTACACCTTC.

The chain recombines TRBV9 with TRBJ2-5; possible D gene TRBD2, 5 bases. Germline V gene sequence: CDR1 SGDLS, CDR2 YYNGEE. The V and J ends lost 3 bases and 4 bases respectively, with 16 bases between them. The CDR3 has 15 residues. The CDR3 region is CASSGSYEGVETQYF. DNA of the CDR3: TGTGCCAGCAGCGGATCATACGAGGGTGTAGAGACCCAGTACTTC. Complete variable domain (other parts from reference TRBV9 and TRBJ2-5): DSGVTQTPKHLITATGQRVTLRCSPRSGDLSVYWYQQSLDQGLQFLIQYYNGEERAKGNILERFSAQQFPDLHSELNLSSLELGDSALYFCASSGSYEGVETQYFGPGTRLLVL.

The chain joins TRBV7-9 to TRBJ2-7; TRBD1 matches 8 bases. Per germline, CDR1 SEHNR and CDR2 FQNEAQ (reference sequence). J was trimmed by 2 bases and V by 3 bases; bases with no gene match: 3. The CDR3 totals 14 residues. Here the CDR3 DNA reads TGTGCCAGCAGCTTCCAACAGGGGGCCTACGAGCAGTACTTC. Amino acids: CASSFQQGAYEQYF.